The 6 T cell receptor beta chains reported below all come from one sample, sequenced in a study of a mutant IDH1 vaccine in newly diagnosed glioma. Their antigens are not known. Generated by immunoSEQ multiplex PCR, the TCRdb table keeps only in-frame clones and is missing some. Of nearly 50,000 clones listed, approximately 84% are singletons. Stated time point: week 47, end of study. Alongside topical imiquimod, each dose of vaccine comprised 300 ug of mutant IDH1 20-mer peptide. Sequenced here: PBMCs, sampled from a glioma patient whose treatment included an IDH1 peptide vaccine. The receptor set was obtained from a woman in her thirties with glioma. Some clones in this sample may be carry-over from other donors' samples.

The CDR3 nucleotides are TGTGCCAGTAGTAGGGAGGGGCGGCCAGGGGGCTACACCTTC. Translating it yields CASSREGRPGGYTF. The chain has TRBV19 and TRBJ1-2, with D maybe TRBD1 (5 bases). The CDR3 extends over 14 amino acids. V was shortened by 4 bases and J by 8 bases, with 17 bases between the two germline ends. Per germline, CDR1 LNHDA and CDR2 SQIVND (reference sequence).

The rearrangement joins TRBV19 to TRBJ1-5, with 9 positions matching TRBD1. Trimming removed 3 bases from V and 5 bases from J; junction bases left unmatched: 8. The CDR3 is 16 amino acids. CDR1 LNHDA and CDR2 SQIVND come from the germline V gene (reference sequence). The CDR3 sequence is CASSIIGTGSYQPQHF. The CDR3 nucleotides are TGTGCCAGTAGTATTATCGGGACAGGGTCTTATCAGCCCCAGCATTTT.

This sequence joins TRBV27 and TRBJ1-1, with D possibly being TRBD1 (6 bases). This CDR3 region has 13 residues. V was clipped by 3 bases and J by 5 bases, with 10 bases between them. From germline, CDR1 is MNHEY and CDR2 SMNVEV (reference sequence). In nucleotides, the CDR3 is TGTGCCAGCAGTTTGCAGGGGCTGACTGAAGCTTTCTTT. It encodes CASSLQGLTEAFF.

The chain couples TRBV27 to TRBJ1-5; no reliable D call. Trimming removed 3 bases from V and 0 bases from J, with 9 bases in between. CDR1 and CDR2 from the germline V gene are MNHEY and SMNVEV (reference sequence). This CDR3 is 15 amino acids long. The CDR3 nucleotides are TGTGCCAGCAGTTTTATGTCAGGTAGCAATCAGCCCCAGCATTTT. Translating gives CASSFMSGSNQPQHF.

V is TRBV7-9 and J is TRBJ2-3, with unresolved D. CDR3 length: 15 residues. From germline, CDR1 is SEHNR and CDR2 FQNEAQ (reference sequence). V was cut by 0 bases and J by 5 bases, with 12 bases left in between. The DNA for the CDR3 is TGTGCCAGCAGCTTAGCGCCAGAAGGGCAAGATACGCAGTATTTT. It codes for CASSLAPEGQDTQYF. Full variable domain (rest looked up from reference TRBV7-9 and TRBJ2-3): DTGVSQNPRHKITKRGQNVTFRCDPISEHNRLYWYRQTLGQGPEFLTYFQNEAQLEKSRLLSDRFSAERPKGSFSTLEIQRTEQGDSAMYLCASSLAPEGQDTQYFGPGTRLTVL.

This clone has more than one count but fewer than ten. The rearrangement joins TRBV10-1 to TRBJ2-2; D possibly matches TRBD1 or TRBD2 (5 bases each). Looked up from germline, CDR1 is WNHNN and CDR2 is SYGVQD (reference sequence). The length of the CDR3 is 14 residues. Deletions cut 0 bases from V and 7 bases from J, with 9 bases between. CDR3 loop: CASSESTRGGELFF. DNA for the CDR3: TGCGCCAGCAGTGAGTCTACTAGGGGCGGGGAGCTGTTTTTT.